A single sample gave rise to the 26 T cell receptor beta chains below, sequenced in a study of OX40 agonist ivuxolimab in advanced cancers. This table comes from immunoSEQ multiplex PCR, and its TCRdb copy is limited to in-frame clones, with some not included. The data contain 55,000 to 90,000 clones, approximately 80% of them singletons. Sequences were derived from CD4+ or CD8+ T cells sorted from blood, sampled in a trial of the OX40 agonist ivuxolimab. The receptors here all came from an adult with an advanced solid tumor such as melanoma, head and neck, liver or kidney cancer.

The V and J genes are TRBV2 and TRBJ2-7, with 7 positions matching TRBD1. The CDR3 has 13 residues. Looked up from germline, CDR1 is SNHLY and CDR2 is FYNNEI. With 6 bases clipped from V and 2 bases from J, the junction kept 4 bases outside the gene matches. The CDR3 protein is CASSGDRAYEQYF. CDR3 DNA sequence: TGTGCCAGCAGCGGGGACAGAGCCTACGAGCAGTACTTC.

The chain combines TRBV5-4 with TRBJ1-6; unclear D gene. Germline values: CDR1 SGHNT, CDR2 YYREEE (reference sequence). With 2 bases removed from V and 0 bases from J, the gap between germline ends came to 18 bases. The CDR3 runs 19 residues. CDR3 amino acids: CASSLMVSAASSYNSPLHF. CDR3 sequence (DNA): TGTGCCAGCAGCTTAATGGTCTCCGCTGCTAGCTCCTATAATTCACCCCTCCACTTT.

V and J are TRBV6-5 and TRBJ2-3; 9 bases agree with TRBD2. The CDR3 extends over 15 amino acids. V trimming: 6 bases; J trimming: 0 bases; junction bases outside the gene matches: 4. The germline V gene has CDR1 MNHEY and CDR2 SVGAGI. The CDR3 sequence: CASRTSGSSTDTQYF. The CDR3 DNA reads TGTGCCAGCAGAACTAGCGGGTCTAGCACAGATACGCAGTATTTT.

In DNA, the CDR3 is TGCGCCAGCAGCTTCAGGCAGGGGAGGGGTACAGATACGCAGTATTTT. Translating gives CASSFRQGRGTDTQYF. The chain employs TRBV5-1 and TRBJ2-3; maybe TRBD2 (7 bases). V dropped 2 bases and J dropped 3 bases, with 16 bases sitting between them. Germline V lookup: CDR1 SGHRS, CDR2 YFSETQ. The length of the CDR3 is 16 residues.

The CDR3: CASSPWTGVSTDTQYF. The CDR3 DNA is TGTGCCAGCAGCCCCTGGACAGGGGTGAGCACAGATACGCAGTATTTT. The chain has TRBV11-2 and TRBJ2-3; 9 bases agree with TRBD1. From germline, CDR1 is SGHAT and CDR2 FQNNGV. Trimming removed 5 bases from V and 0 bases from J; junction bases left unmatched: 6. This CDR3 region has 16 residues.

V is TRBV6-1 and J is TRBJ2-2; D unresolved. V was shortened by 7 bases and J by 2 bases, with 2 bases between the two germline ends. The germline gives CDR1 MNHNS, CDR2 SASEGT. This CDR3 spans 11 amino acids. As DNA, the CDR3 is TGTGCCAGCATCAACACCGGGGAGCTGTTTTTT. Its translation is CASINTGELFF.

J is TRBJ1-2 and V is TRBV5-8; TRBD1 might be the D (5 bases). Trimming shortened V by 6 bases and J by 4 bases, and 13 bases separated the two germline ends. The germline V gene has CDR1 SGHTS and CDR2 YDEGEE. The CDR3 contains 13 residues. The CDR3: CASTRQSFYGYTF. The CDR3 DNA is TGTGCCAGCACACGACAGTCCTTCTATGGCTACACCTTC.

CDR3 loop: CASSLAGLVPAYEQYF. The CDR3 DNA is TGTGCCAGCAGCTTGGCGGGACTAGTTCCGGCCTACGAGCAGTACTTC. The gene calls are TRBV5-6 and TRBJ2-7, with TRBD2 matching 8 bases. The CDR3 spans 16 residues. The germline V gene encodes CDR1 SGHDT and CDR2 YYEEEE. V gave up 0 bases and J gave up 2 bases; unmatched junction bases: 7.

The chain links TRBV18 to TRBJ2-7; D gene uncertain. The germline V gene has CDR1 KGHSH and CDR2 LQKENI. The CDR3 is 15 amino acids. Trimming stripped 1 base from V and 2 bases from J, with 12 bases between. The CDR3 loop reads CASSPRKRSAYEQYF. The CDR3 DNA reads TGTGCCAGCTCACCACGAAAGAGATCAGCCTACGAGCAGTACTTC.

V and J are TRBV30 and TRBJ2-2; D is ambiguous. V dropped 2 bases and J dropped 0 bases, with 7 bases sitting between them. CDR1 is GTSNPN, CDR2 SVGIG, per germline (reference sequence). This CDR3 spans 14 amino acids. The CDR3 reads CAWSYQTNTGELFF. The DNA of the CDR3 is TGTGCCTGGAGTTACCAAACGAACACCGGGGAGCTGTTTTTT. Looking up the rest from reference TRBV30 and TRBJ2-2 gives the full variable domain: SQTIHQWPATLVQPVGSPLSLECTVEGTSNPNLYWYRQAAGRGLQLLFYSVGIGQISSEVPQNLSASRPQDRQFILSSKKLLLSDSGFYLCAWSYQTNTGELFFGEGSRLTVL.

The J gene is TRBJ2-7, the V gene TRBV7-6, with no clear D. The CDR3 extends over 13 amino acids. CDR1 SGHVS and CDR2 FNYEAQ come from the germline V gene. Trimming pared 4 bases from V and 4 bases from J, leaving 11 bases between. The CDR3 DNA reads as TGTGCCAGCAGCTCCGCCGGTGCTTACGAGCAGTACTTC. Translated, it gives CASSSAGAYEQYF.

This chain connects TRBV2 to TRBJ1-6, with TRBD1 matching 7 bases. The V gene end was trimmed by 5 bases and the J gene end by 10 bases; junction bases not matched to a gene: 14. Germline V lookup: CDR1 SNHLY, CDR2 FYNNEI. This CDR3 contains 16 residues. The CDR3: CASSYEKPRGGSPLHF. The CDR3, as DNA: TGTGCCAGCAGTTACGAGAAGCCCAGGGGGGGATCACCCCTCCACTTT.

V usage is TRBV6-5 and J usage is TRBJ2-7, with a tentative D call TRBD1 (5 bases). V lost 2 bases, J lost 7 bases, and 18 bases lay in between. The CDR3 is 15 amino acids. Germline V gene lookup returns CDR1 MNHEY and CDR2 SVGAGI. Written as DNA, the CDR3 is TGTGCCAGCAGTTACCATGCGACAGTCCTAGGGGAGCAGTACTTC. Translated, it gives CASSYHATVLGEQYF.

The DNA of the CDR3 is TGTGCCAGCAGAGCGGGACAGGGGGTCTACGAGCAGTACTTC. As protein: CASRAGQGVYEQYF. This chain links TRBV6-1 with TRBJ2-7; 11 bases are a match to TRBD1. Germline lookup yields CDR1 MNHNS and CDR2 SASEGT. The CDR3 consists of 14 residues. J gave up 3 bases and V 6 bases, and 4 bases lay outside the gene matches.

The chain joins TRBV9 to TRBJ1-5, with TRBD1 matching 9 bases. Germline lookup yields CDR1 SGDLS and CDR2 YYNGEE. This CDR3 region has 16 residues. The trim removed 4 bases at V and 5 bases at J, leaving 10 bases unmatched. CDR3 sequence (DNA): TGTGCCAGCAGCTCCGGGACAGGGAATCGAGATCAGCCCCAGCATTTT. Its protein product is CASSSGTGNRDQPQHF.

This sequence joins TRBV7-8 and TRBJ2-3; 11 nucleotides align to TRBD2. J gave up 1 base and V 1 base, and 4 bases lay outside the gene matches. CDR3 size: 17 residues. Germline loops: CDR1 SGHVS, CDR2 FQNEAQ. The CDR3 loop reads CASSLGLAGGRTDTQYF. The CDR3 DNA sequence: TGTGCCAGCAGCTTAGGCCTAGCGGGGGGACGCACAGATACGCAGTATTTT. Together with reference TRBV7-8 and TRBJ2-3, the CDR3 gives the full variable domain: GAGVSQSPRYKVAKRGQDVALRCDPISGHVSLFWYQQALGQGPEFLTYFQNEAQLDKSGLPSDRFFAERPEGSVSTLKIQRTQQEDSAVYLCASSLGLAGGRTDTQYFGPGTRLTVL.

The V gene is TRBV7-8, the J gene TRBJ2-2; the D is unclear. The CDR3 loop spans 14 amino acids. The germline CDR1 and CDR2 sequences are SGHVS and FQNEAQ. Between the trimmed V and J ends, which lost 2 bases and 0 bases, there was a span of 4 bases. Here the CDR3 reads CASSLRSNTGELFF. CDR3 in DNA: TGTGCCAGCAGCTTAAGGTCGAACACCGGGGAGCTGTTTTTT. The full variable domain, with the rest looked up from reference TRBV7-8 and TRBJ2-2, is GAGVSQSPRYKVAKRGQDVALRCDPISGHVSLFWYQQALGQGPEFLTYFQNEAQLDKSGLPSDRFFAERPEGSVSTLKIQRTQQEDSAVYLCASSLRSNTGELFFGEGSRLTVL.

This clone was counted only a few times. The CDR3 DNA reads TGCGCCAGCAGCTTGGTCACTAGCGGACGCACAGATACGCAGTATTTT. Translation: CASSLVTSGRTDTQYF. This chain uses TRBV5-1 with TRBJ2-3; TRBD2 matches at 8 bases. The CDR3 sequence is 16 residues long. The V gene's germline CDR1 is SGHRS and CDR2 YFSETQ. The V gene end was trimmed by 0 bases and the J gene end by 1 base; junction bases not matched to a gene: 4. The complete variable domain, with remaining parts taken from reference TRBV5-1 and TRBJ2-3, reads KAGVTQTPRYLIKTRGQQVTLSCSPISGHRSVSWYQQTPGQGLQFLFEYFSETQRNKGNFPGRFSGRQFSNSRSEMNVSTLELGDSALYLCASSLVTSGRTDTQYFGPGTRLTVL.

The rearrangement joins TRBV19 to TRBJ1-5; tentative D call: TRBD1 (5 bases). The germline gives CDR1 LNHDA, CDR2 SQIVND (reference sequence). The CDR3 has 16 amino acids. V was cut by 8 bases and J by 4 bases, with 21 bases left in between. CDR3 nucleotides: TGTGCCAGTGGGTCCCGGGGCGCGACAACAAATCAGCCCCAGCATTTT. Protein sequence: CASGSRGATTNQPQHF.

V and J are TRBV5-1 and TRBJ1-2; unclear D gene. The CDR3 is 14 amino acids. The germline CDR1 and CDR2 sequences are SGHRS and YFSETQ. Trimming left V 1 base short and J 6 bases short, with 13 bases between. This CDR3 reads CASSLPKAVNGYTF. CDR3 sequence (DNA): TGCGCCAGCAGCTTGCCCAAGGCCGTAAATGGCTACACCTTC.

As concerns this clone: This CDR3 is also generated by other DNA sequences in the sample. The chain couples TRBV11-3 to TRBJ2-6; TRBD1 might be the D (7 bases). V was shortened by 3 bases and J by 4 bases, with 13 bases between the two germline ends. Germline-derived CDR1 and CDR2 are SGHNT and YENEEA. The CDR3 runs 16 residues. Written as DNA, the CDR3 is TGTGCCAGCAGCTTTGCAGGGGGGACGGGGGCCAACGTCCTGACTTTC. Protein sequence: CASSFAGGTGANVLTF.

CDR3 DNA sequence: TGTGCCAGCAGAGTAAGCACCGGGGAGCTGTTTTTT. This sequence encodes CASRVSTGELFF. The chain employs TRBV2 and TRBJ2-2, with D uncertain. This CDR3 has 12 amino acids. V was clipped by 6 bases and J by 4 bases, with 6 bases between them. The germline CDR1 and CDR2 sequences are SNHLY and FYNNEI.

In this sample, this clone turned up once. The chain links TRBV4-1 to TRBJ2-7; D gene uncertain. The CDR3 runs 14 residues. The V and J ends lost 0 bases and 6 bases respectively, with 12 bases between them. Germline-derived CDR1 and CDR2 are MGHRA and YSYEKL. The CDR3 sequence is CASSQEIKGSEQYF. The CDR3 nucleotides are TGCGCCAGCAGCCAAGAAATAAAGGGCTCCGAGCAGTACTTC.

V usage is TRBV2 and J usage is TRBJ1-6; tentative D call: TRBD1 (5 bases). The germline gives CDR1 SNHLY, CDR2 FYNNEI. The V and J ends lost 6 bases and 13 bases respectively, with 13 bases between them. There are 12 residues in the CDR3. The CDR3 bases are TGTGCCAGCAGATCAGTAGGGGCGCCCCTCCACTTT. It encodes CASRSVGAPLHF.

The chain uses TRBV6-6 and TRBJ1-1; TRBD1 is a possible D gene (5 bases). The ends were cut back, 4 bases at V and 2 bases at J, with 8 bases in the middle. This CDR3 spans 13 amino acids. Germline assignment: CDR1 MNHNY and CDR2 SVGAGI (reference sequence). The CDR3 here is CASSFQGNTEAFF. Here the CDR3 DNA reads TGTGCCAGCAGTTTTCAGGGAAACACTGAAGCTTTCTTT.

The V call is TRBV14, the J call TRBJ1-5, with no clear D. Germline CDR1 SGHDN, CDR2 FVKESK. V was clipped by 1 base and J by 6 bases, with 10 bases between them. The CDR3 spans 14 residues. The CDR3 bases are TGTGCCAGCAGCCAAGTGGGGATCGGTCAGCCCCAGCATTTT. Amino acids: CASSQVGIGQPQHF.